The rows below give T cell receptor beta chains drawn from one sample of a study of identical twins. TCRdb re-called the 5' RACE reads with MiXCR, one entry per CDR3 protein. Found here are under 350,000 distinct CDR3 sequences, more than 8% of them singletons; the top ten hold under 7.5%. These data were also filed under a second study, of yellow fever vaccine responses in identical twins.

Sequenced: CD8+ T cells sorted from blood. Receptors originate from a woman aged 18-30 years in good health. CDR3s include the opening cysteine and the closing phenylalanine or tryptophan. A D gene is named only where the DNA matches it firmly. Clone size is not always given. Where it is, it says once, few, many or a class for expanded clones.

v_call,j_call,clone_size,d_call,cdr3_nt,cdr3_aa
TRBV11-2,TRBJ2-1,few,.,TGTGCCAGCGGAACGGATGAGCAGTTCTTC,CASGTDEQFF
TRBV30,TRBJ1-4,.,.,TGTGGGGGTATTAATGAAAAACTGTTTTTT,CGGINEKLFF
TRBV27,TRBJ1-2,many,TRBD1,TGTGCCAGCAGTCCGACAGGGGGCAATGGCTACACCTTC,CASSPTGGNGYTF
TRBV3-1,TRBJ1-6,.,.,TGTGCCAGCAGCCAAGACAGAGACTATTCACCCCTCCACTTT,CASSQDRDYSPLHF
TRBV27,TRBJ1-5,.,.,TGTGCCAGCAGTTTATCTAGAGCAGACCAGCCCCAGCATTTT,CASSLSRADQPQHF
TRBV6-5,TRBJ1-1,.,.,TGTGCCAGCAGTTACGCTCAGGAAGTGAACACTGAAGCTTTCTTT,CASSYAQEVNTEAFF
TRBV6-1,TRBJ2-7,many,TRBD2,TGTGCCAGCAGTCCGGGGCGGGGGGGCTACGACTACGAGCAGTACTTC,CASSPGRGGYDYEQYF
TRBV7-9,TRBJ1-6,few,.,TGTGCCAGCAGCCTAATACAGGGTGCGCCCCTCCACTTT,CASSLIQGAPLHF
TRBV6-1,TRBJ2-3,few,.,TGTGCCAGCAGTAAAAGGAGGTATCGCGCAGGCATCCCGACAGATACGCAGTATTTT,CASSKRRYRAGIPTDTQYF
TRBV7-7,TRBJ2-3,few,TRBD2,TGTGCTAGCAGCAAGGGACTAGCGTCGGCAACGCAGTATTTT,CASSKGLASATQYF
TRBV4-2,TRBJ2-7,many,TRBD2,TGTGCCAGCAGCCAAGACGGGACTAGCGGGAGTGACGAGCAGTACTTC,CASSQDGTSGSDEQYF
TRBV6-5,TRBJ2-3,few,TRBD2,TGTGCCAGCAGTTCCTTACGGGGGGGCCGCGGGGCAGATACGCAGTATTTT,CASSSLRGGRGADTQYF
TRBV5-6,TRBJ2-7,few,.,TGTGCCAGCAGCATTAGGGAAAGAAGGTACGAGCAGTACTTC,CASSIRERRYEQYF
TRBV30,TRBJ2-3,few,.,TGTGCCTTTTCCCCGAGCCAGGGGAGCCCAGATACGCAGTATTTT,CAFSPSQGSPDTQYF
TRBV20-1,TRBJ2-7,few,.,TGCAGTGCTAGAGATGTCGTCAGGGACTACGAGCAGTACTTC,CSARDVVRDYEQYF
TRBV5-1,TRBJ2-7,few,.,TGCGCCAGCAGCAAGGACATTAACGAGCAGTACTTC,CASSKDINEQYF
TRBV10-3,TRBJ2-5,many,TRBD2,TGTGCCATCAGTGAGGCTAGCGGGGGCCTAGGGGAGACCCAGTACTTC,CAISEASGGLGETQYF
TRBV28,TRBJ2-1,.,.,TGTGCCAGCGGGGCGGAGTTGAATGAGCAGTTCTTC,CASGAELNEQFF
TRBV20-1,TRBJ2-5,few,TRBD1,TGCAGTGCTACACAGGGGGCAGAGGAGACCCAGTACTTC,CSATQGAEETQYF
TRBV3-1,TRBJ1-2,.,TRBD1,TGTGCCAGCAGCCCGGTAAAGATGCACCCTCAGGGGGAAGGCTACACCTTC,CASSPVKMHPQGEGYTF
TRBV4-3,TRBJ2-3,few,TRBD2,TGCGCCAGCAGCCAAGAACTAGCGGGGGTCACAGATACGCAGTATTTT,CASSQELAGVTDTQYF
TRBV12-3/TRBV12-4,TRBJ2-6,.,TRBD1,TGTGCCAGCAGTCCTCGGGACAGCTCTGGGGCCAACGTCCTGACTTTC,CASSPRDSSGANVLTF
TRBV15,TRBJ2-7,many,.,TGTGCCACCAGCAGAGATCCCCCCGAGCAGTACTTC,CATSRDPPEQYF
TRBV5-1,TRBJ1-2,few,.,TGCGCCAGCAGCTTGGAGGGGACAAACTATGGCTACACCTTC,CASSLEGTNYGYTF
TRBV9,TRBJ2-5,.,.,TGTGCCAGCAGCGTATTCTCCATTCCAGGGGAGACCCAGTACTTC,CASSVFSIPGETQYF
TRBV20-1,TRBJ2-1,many,.,TGCAGTGCTAGAGATGTTGCGGGAACCTCCTACAATGAGCAGTTCTTC,CSARDVAGTSYNEQFF
TRBV10-3,TRBJ2-2,many,.,TGTGCCATCAGTGACCTAAAAACCGGGGAGCTGTTTTTT,CAISDLKTGELFF
TRBV6-1,TRBJ2-2,many,TRBD2,TGTGCCAGCATCGGCACTAGCGGGAGTATGCACACCGGGGAGCTGTTTTTT,CASIGTSGSMHTGELFF
TRBV2,TRBJ2-7,many,TRBD1,TGTGCCAGCAGTGGAGACAGGGTGAGCTACGAGCAGTACTTC,CASSGDRVSYEQYF
TRBV24-1,TRBJ2-1,few,TRBD1,TGTGCCACCAGTGACGCCCTCGGACAGGACCGGTGGGATGAGCAGTTCTTC,CATSDALGQDRWDEQFF
TRBV3-1,TRBJ2-6,many,.,TGTGCCAGCAGCCAAGAAGTTGGGTCTGGGGCCAACGTCCTGACTTTC,CASSQEVGSGANVLTF
TRBV25-1,TRBJ2-7,few,TRBD1,TGTGCCAGCAGTGCGGAAGGCGGGCAGGGGGCCGACTACGAGCAGTACTTC,CASSAEGGQGADYEQYF
TRBV7-6,TRBJ2-7,many,.,TGTGCCAGCAGCTCCCCAGGACCGTACGAGCAGTACTTC,CASSSPGPYEQYF
TRBV28,TRBJ2-3,many,TRBD2,TGTGCCAGCAGTTTCCCACCGGGACTAGCGGGAGGGCCTATTGATACAGATACGCAGTATTTT,CASSFPPGLAGGPIDTDTQYF
TRBV11-2,TRBJ1-1,.,TRBD1,TGTGCCAGCAGCGAGAACCCACTATATGGGACAGAGAACACTGAAGCTTTCTTT,CASSENPLYGTENTEAFF
TRBV29-1,TRBJ1-3,many,.,TGCAGCGTTGAAGATATTACAGGGATAGGTGGAAACACCATATATTTT,CSVEDITGIGGNTIYF
TRBV6-6,TRBJ2-3,.,TRBD2,TGTGCCAGCAGTTACTCGGGGACTAGCGGGGATTTT,CASSYSGTSGDF
TRBV7-9,TRBJ2-7,many,.,TGTGCCAGCGGTCCCCCTAGCTCCTACGAGCAGTACTTC,CASGPPSSYEQYF
TRBV10-3,TRBJ2-5,.,.,TGTGCCATCAGTGAGAAAGCGGAAGAGACCCAGTACTTC,CAISEKAEETQYF
TRBV9,TRBJ1-5,many,.,TGTGCCAGCAGCGTAGGGGTTGCAGGGGACGCCTCGGAACCCCAGCATTTT,CASSVGVAGDASEPQHF
TRBV27,TRBJ2-1,many,TRBD1,TGTGCCAGCACCCCCCCGACAGGGGGCGATGAGCAGTTCTTC,CASTPPTGGDEQFF
TRBV10-1,TRBJ2-1,many,.,TGCGCCAGCAGTCGGGACTTGGGCTCCTACAATGAGCAGTTCTTC,CASSRDLGSYNEQFF
TRBV12-3/TRBV12-4,TRBJ2-3,few,TRBD2,TGTGCCAGCAGTCCAGCGGGGGGAATAGATACGCAGTATTTT,CASSPAGGIDTQYF
TRBV7-9,TRBJ2-1,many,TRBD2,TGTGCCACTACGGCGGGAGATGAGCAGTTCTTC,CATTAGDEQFF
TRBV20-1,TRBJ2-1,.,.,TGCAGTGCTAGGGAGTGGACTCACAACGACAATGAGCAGTTCTTC,CSAREWTHNDNEQFF
TRBV7-9,TRBJ2-3,.,TRBD1,TGTGCCAGCAGTAGCGGACAGGGACCAGATACGCAGTATTTT,CASSSGQGPDTQYF
TRBV4-3,TRBJ2-1,few,TRBD2,TGCGCCAGCAGCCCTGGAGCGGGAGGTGTTTCGGAGCAGTTCTTC,CASSPGAGGVSEQFF
TRBV7-6,TRBJ2-7,.,.,TGTGCCAGCAGCCAGCCCGGGGTCTACGAGCAGTACTTC,CASSQPGVYEQYF
TRBV7-9,TRBJ2-3,.,TRBD2,TGTGCCCTATCGGAGGAACTAGCGGGCGGGGTAACGCAGTATTTT,CALSEELAGGVTQYF
TRBV5-1,TRBJ2-2,.,TRBD1,TGCGCCAGCAGCCACGAGACAGGGGGCTACACCGGGGAGCTGTTTTTT,CASSHETGGYTGELFF
TRBV28,TRBJ1-6,.,.,TGTGCCAGCAGTTCAGGGTATAATTCACCCCTCCACTTT,CASSSGYNSPLHF
TRBV20-1,TRBJ1-1,many,.,TGCAGTGCTAGAGGTAGGGACACTGAAGCTTTCTTT,CSARGRDTEAFF
TRBV6-1,TRBJ2-1,.,.,TGTGCCAGCAGACAGGGATCGGGTGAGCAGTTCTTC,CASRQGSGEQFF
TRBV28,TRBJ2-7,many,.,TGTGCCAGCAGTGCCAGACAGCGAGGGGCTTACGAGCAGTACTTC,CASSARQRGAYEQYF
TRBV7-9,TRBJ2-5,.,.,TGTGCCAGCAGCCCTCAGGAGGGGACCCAAGAGACCCAGTACTTC,CASSPQEGTQETQYF
TRBV2,TRBJ1-2,many,.,TGTGCCAGCAGTGAAGACCCAGGACAGCCTAACGGCTACACCTTC,CASSEDPGQPNGYTF
TRBV7-2,TRBJ2-1,.,.,TGTGCCAGCAGCTCCTATGGCGGGCTGATGGGTGAGCAGTTCTTC,CASSSYGGLMGEQFF
TRBV9,TRBJ1-5,.,.,TGTGCCAGCTCCCCAGTGTATAGCAATCAGCCCCAGCATTTT,CASSPVYSNQPQHF
TRBV6-5,TRBJ2-7,many,TRBD2,TGTGCCAGCAGTTGGGGGACTAGTACCTACGAGCAGTACTTC,CASSWGTSTYEQYF
TRBV7-2,TRBJ2-7,.,.,TGTGCCAGCAGCCCGCAGGGGGGGGTCTACGAGCAGTACTTC,CASSPQGGVYEQYF